This TCR beta chain was captured by sequencing in a study of early T cells in non-severe SARS-CoV-2 infection. Study as a whole: Unpaired chains resulted from sequencing bulk RNA of unsorted whole blood.

Points from the study as a whole: CD4 and private specificities were missed by VDJdb matching, which favored anti-spike CD8 responses.

Researchers attached unique molecular identifiers to individual cDNA molecules. Each CDR3 protein is one row after TCRdb ran MiXCR on the 5' RACE reads. The sample lists more than 75,000 distinct CDR3 sequences, 13% occurring once. The V and J ends lost 3 bases and 2 bases, in that order; junction bases with no gene match: 6. CDR1 is SGDLS and CDR2 is YYNGEE in the germline V gene. CDR3 length: 17 residues. This clonotype was recorded many times. No antigen is known for it. The TCR originated in an adult who was a healthcare worker with PCR-confirmed SARS-CoV-2 infection or an uninfected control (not recorded which). Sequenced: whole blood. This chain links TRBV9 with TRBJ2-6, with 9 positions matching TRBD1. This CDR3 reads CASSAGTGSPGANVLTF. The CDR3 bases are TGTGCCAGCAGCGCCGGGACAGGGTCCCCTGGGGCCAACGTCCTGACTTTC.